The sequence of this T cell receptor beta chain was determined in a study of cytomegalovirus exposure and HLA in healthy donors. Study context: Unique TCRs numbering some 77 million, obtained from HLA-typed donors, made up an early data release.

Whole-study results and caveats: Later analysis identified several of the most significant clusters that appeared linked to common viral pathogens. Most CMV-associated TCR beta chains were later found to appear HLA-restricted.

Vbeta (60) and Jbeta (13) primers were used in the PCR. Method: immunoSEQ multiplex PCR; TCRdb's copy keeps in-frame clones and lacks some. The sample holds some 57,000 clones, roughly three fifths seen once. The germline V gene has CDR1 ENHRY and CDR2 SYGVKD. The J segment lost 12 bases and the V segment lost 6 bases, leaving 18 bases of the junction unmatched. The CDR3 contains 17 residues. About this clone itself: Its antigen is undetermined.

The receptor was derived from a human donor in good health. The sample was PBMCs. The chain uses TRBV10-3 and TRBJ2-1; 12 bases line up with TRBD2. Written as DNA, the CDR3 is TGTGCCATCAGGGATCCAACCGGGCCTAGCGGGGGGGTGGGGCAGTTCTTC. Translation gives CAIRDPTGPSGGVGQFF.